The 18 T cell receptor beta chains listed next were all sequenced from one sample in a study of cytomegalovirus exposure and HLA in healthy donors. 60 Vbeta and 13 Jbeta primers were used in PCR. Libraries were prepared by immunoSEQ multiplex PCR; TCRdb keeps only in-frame clonotypes and omits some of them. This sample yields some 180,000 clones, of which around 77% are seen a single time; under 3% belongs to the top ten. Source material: PBMCs. Source of these receptors: a young woman in good health and CMV-seronegative.

The chain links TRBV5-1 to TRBJ2-1; 10 bases are shared with TRBD2. Per the germline V gene, CDR1 is SGHRS and CDR2 is YFSETQ. Trimming removed 1 base from V and 7 bases from J; junction bases left unmatched: 8. This CDR3 comprises 16 residues. In DNA, the CDR3 is TGCGCCAGCAGCTTGTTCACTAGCGGGGTAGGTAATGAGCAGTTCTTC. This translates into CASSLFTSGVGNEQFF.

This clone has a handful of counts. The J gene is TRBJ2-1, the V gene TRBV5-1; 16 bases map to TRBD2. J gave up 6 bases and V 1 base, and 16 bases lay outside the gene matches. The CDR3 length is 21 residues. The germline gives CDR1 SGHRS, CDR2 YFSETQ. The CDR3 is CASSLRSGTSGGVPPANEQFF. The CDR3 DNA reads as TGCGCCAGCAGCTTGAGGTCGGGGACTAGCGGGGGGGTTCCCCCAGCCAATGAGCAGTTCTTC.

Turning to this clone: At one end, the junction sequence differs from germline, possibly due to a read error. The genes are TRBV2 and TRBJ2-7; TRBD2 agrees at 7 bases. CDR3 length: 11 amino acids. Germline CDR1 and CDR2: SNHLY and FYNNEI. The CDR3 spells CASSEGWGGDF. CDR3 DNA sequence: TGTGCCAGCAGTGAGGGTTGGGGGGGGGACTTC.

V and J are TRBV9 and TRBJ2-5; the match to TRBD2 covers 12 bases. With 3 bases clipped from V and 5 bases from J, the junction kept 8 bases outside the gene matches. The CDR3 covers 16 residues. From germline, CDR1 is SGDLS and CDR2 YYNGEE. This chain's CDR3 is CASSGPSGGGVETQYF. DNA for the CDR3: TGTGCCAGCAGCGGTCCTAGCGGGGGGGGTGTGGAGACCCAGTACTTC. Supplemented by reference TRBV9 and TRBJ2-5, the full variable domain reads DSGVTQTPKHLITATGQRVTLRCSPRSGDLSVYWYQQSLDQGLQFLIQYYNGEERAKGNILERFSAQQFPDLHSELNLSSLELGDSALYFCASSGPSGGGVETQYFGPGTRLLVL.

This rearrangement joins TRBV5-4 to TRBJ1-1; 7 positions match TRBD1. The CDR3 has 12 residues. Germline assignment: CDR1 SGHNT and CDR2 YYREEE (reference sequence). Trimming took 4 bases from V and 8 from J; bases not matched to a gene: 5. The CDR3 DNA follows: TGTGCCAGCAGCGGGACAGCCAAAGAAGCTTTCTTT. It specifies CASSGTAKEAFF.

The genes are TRBV6-7 and TRBJ1-2; 7 bases fit TRBD1. TRBV6-7 is an ORF for which the function is uncertain. The CDR3 contains 14 residues. V lost 4 bases, J lost 5 bases, and 7 bases stayed unmatched. The CDR3 DNA reads as TGTGCCAGCAGTTCCAGGACAGGAAGGTATGGCTACACCTTC. Translated: CASSSRTGRYGYTF.

Turning to this clone: Sequence at one end of the junction differs from germline and may be a read error. V gene TRBV10-3 combines with J gene TRBJ1-1; no reliable D call. Germline V gene sequence: CDR1 ENHRY, CDR2 SYGVKD. The CDR3 length is 14 residues. The CDR3 DNA is TGTGTCATCAGTCTTGAGGGAGTGAACACTGAAGCTTTCTTT. Translated, it gives CVISLEGVNTEAFF.

Only a few counts were recorded for this clone. The chain combines TRBV6-6 with TRBJ1-5; D call uncertain. V gave up 1 base and J gave up 2 bases, with 6 bases separating them. From germline, CDR1 is MNHNY and CDR2 SVGAGI (reference sequence). CDR3 size: 14 residues. The CDR3 region is CASSYLEGNQPQHF. The CDR3 nucleotides read TGTGCCAGCAGTTACTTGGAGGGCAATCAGCCCCAGCATTTT.

The rearrangement joins TRBV5-4 to TRBJ2-7; 9 nucleotides agree with TRBD2. CDR1 SGHNT and CDR2 YYREEE come from the germline V gene (reference sequence). The CDR3 spans 13 residues. The CDR3 DNA is TGTGCCAGCAGCACGAACGTCGAGCGGGGGGTTTCGGTC. Translation gives CASSTNVERGVSV.

The chain links TRBV27 to TRBJ2-1, with 7 bases aligning to TRBD2. This CDR3 contains 15 residues. Germline CDR1 MNHEY, CDR2 SMNVEV (reference sequence). The V and J ends lost 0 bases and 4 bases, in that order; junction bases with no gene match: 3. This CDR3 is CASSLSGGVYNEQFF. The CDR3 nucleotides are TGTGCCAGCAGTTTATCGGGGGGGGTATACAATGAGCAGTTCTTC.

The gene calls are TRBV5-1 and TRBJ1-2, with 12 bases matching TRBD1. V was pared by 4 bases and J by 6 bases, with 4 bases of the junction left unmatched. CDR1 is SGHRS and CDR2 is YFSETQ in the germline V gene. The CDR3 consists of 14 residues. The CDR3 here is CASSPGQGANGYTF. CDR3 bases: TGCGCCAGCAGCCCGGGACAGGGGGCGAATGGCTACACCTTC.

The rearrangement uses TRBV7-9 and TRBJ1-1; D might be TRBD1 (5 bases). The CDR3 has 16 amino acids. Trimming shortened V by 2 bases and J by 0 bases, and 13 bases separated the two germline ends. CDR1 is SEHNR, CDR2 FQNEAQ, per germline (reference sequence). Here the CDR3 reads CASSLSGGVMNTEAFF. Here the CDR3 DNA reads TGTGCCAGCAGCTTAAGTGGGGGGGTTATGAACACTGAAGCTTTCTTT.

This clone was recorded a few times. V is TRBV18 and J is TRBJ1-2; a weak D match, TRBD1 (5 bases). Germline lookup yields CDR1 KGHSH and CDR2 LQKENI. Trimming pared 0 bases from V and 2 bases from J, leaving 13 bases between. CDR3 length equals 16 residues. CDR3 residues: CASSPPGPGGNYGYTF. The CDR3 coding sequence is TGTGCCAGCTCACCACCGGGACCCGGGGGGAACTATGGCTACACCTTC.

This chain uses TRBV5-4 with TRBJ2-2; 16 bases align to TRBD2. V trimming: 3 bases; J trimming: 6 bases; junction bases outside the gene matches: 8. Germline V CDR1 and CDR2: SGHNT, YYREEE (reference sequence). There are 18 residues in the CDR3. The CDR3 is CASSWGLAGGPSAGELFF. For the CDR3, the DNA is TGTGCCAGCAGCTGGGGACTAGCGGGGGGGCCTTCAGCCGGGGAGCTGTTTTTT.

The chain couples TRBV29-1 to TRBJ2-1; 10 nucleotides align to TRBD2. The V gene's germline CDR1 is SQVTM and CDR2 ANQGSEA. This CDR3 has 16 residues. V trimming: 3 bases; J trimming: 2 bases; junction bases outside the gene matches: 7. CDR3: CSVDLRTSGAYNEQFF. The CDR3 bases are TGCAGCGTTGATTTACGGACTAGCGGTGCCTACAATGAGCAGTTCTTC.

The chain recombines TRBV6-1 with TRBJ1-4, with 9 bases lining up with TRBD1. Germline V gives CDR1 MNHNS, CDR2 SASEGT. This CDR3 contains 14 residues. The V and J ends lost 6 bases and 10 bases, in that order; junction bases with no gene match: 9. The CDR3 DNA follows: TGTGCCAGCAGCCCCGGGACAGGGCTTGGAAAACTGTTTTTT. Translating it yields CASSPGTGLGKLFF.

The chain combines TRBV27 with TRBJ1-5, with D possibly TRBD1 on 6 matching bases. With 2 bases removed from V and 5 bases from J, the gap between germline ends came to 10 bases. In germline, CDR1 is MNHEY, CDR2 SMNVEV (reference sequence). CDR3 size: 14 residues. The CDR3 region is CASSLQGNYQPQHF. In DNA form, the CDR3 reads TGTGCCAGCAGTTTACAGGGGAACTATCAGCCCCAGCATTTT.

Details on this clone: One end of the junction varies from germline; a read error may be responsible. This chain joins TRBV7-9 and TRBJ1-1; D unclear. CDR1 and CDR2 from the germline V gene are SEHNR and FQNEAQ (reference sequence). There are 14 residues in the CDR3. The DNA for the CDR3 is TGTTCCAGCAGCTTAGCGAGGGAGAACACTGAAGCTTTCTTT. Amino acid sequence: CSSSLARENTEAFF.